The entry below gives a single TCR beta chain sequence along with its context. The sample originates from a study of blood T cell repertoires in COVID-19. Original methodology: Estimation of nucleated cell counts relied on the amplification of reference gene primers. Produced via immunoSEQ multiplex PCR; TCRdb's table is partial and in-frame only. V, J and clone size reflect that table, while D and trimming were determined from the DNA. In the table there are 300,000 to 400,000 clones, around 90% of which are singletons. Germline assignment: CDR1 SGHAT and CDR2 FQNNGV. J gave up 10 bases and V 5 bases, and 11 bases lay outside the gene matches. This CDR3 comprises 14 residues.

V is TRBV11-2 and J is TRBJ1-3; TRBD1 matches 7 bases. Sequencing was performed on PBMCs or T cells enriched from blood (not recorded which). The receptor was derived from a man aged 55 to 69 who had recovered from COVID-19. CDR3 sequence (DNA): TGTGCCAGCAGCAAGGACAGGACCTCTCTGACCATATATTTT. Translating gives CASSKDRTSLTIYF. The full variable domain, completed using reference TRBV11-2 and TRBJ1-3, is EAGVAQSPRYKIIEKRQSVAFWCNPISGHATLYWYQQILGQGPKLLIQFQNNGVVDDSQLPKDRFSAERLKGVDSTLKIQPAKLEDSAVYLCASSKDRTSLTIYFGEGSWLTVV.